This T cell receptor beta chain originates from a study of cytomegalovirus exposure and HLA in healthy donors. J gave up 6 bases and V 5 bases, and 12 bases lay outside the gene matches. CDR1 and CDR2 (germline): WSHSY, SAAADI. The CDR3 loop spans 15 amino acids. It was with 60 Vbeta and 13 Jbeta primers that the PCR ran. TCRdb's copy holds only in-frame clones and misses some; the assay was immunoSEQ multiplex PCR. The sample carries about 160,000 clones, about 72% recorded once. Input material: PBMCs. The TCR was taken from a man aged 45-65 years in good health and CMV-seropositive. The chain carries TRBV10-2 and TRBJ2-7, with 8 bases matching TRBD1. Here the CDR3 reads CASSRQDRESGEQYF. Written as DNA, the CDR3 is TGCGCCAGCAGTCGTCAGGACAGGGAAAGCGGCGAGCAGTACTTC.